One TCR beta chain is described in this entry. This clonotype was counted many times. Its target antigen remains unknown. One base away there is no much larger clone; base qualities are not given. This sample stems from a study of spatial heterogeneity in lung cancer (dated by TCRdb to between 2019 and 2020). Regarding the research as a whole: More beta-chain than alpha-chain transcripts were consistently detected, likely reflecting higher beta-chain transcript abundance. In the raw uncorrected reads, each unique combination of TCR and UMI appeared on average more than ten times. TCR alpha and beta repertoires were quantitatively compared across multiple tumor regions, matched nontumor lung and blood in non-small cell lung cancer. TCR repertoire features were related to nonsynonymous mutation counts determined by whole-exome sequencing of tumor tissue. At surgery, both alpha and beta chains were TCR-sequenced in more than 200 tumor regions, about 64 matched nontumor lung samples and a few dozen PBMC samples.

The investigation overall reported the following: Additional single-cell paired TCR alpha and beta sequencing was considered necessary to confirm, at a functional level, the hypothesis that regional TCRs recognize regional mutations. Ubiquitous expanded tumor TCRs were detected in blood more often at tumor resection than at routine follow-up.

In the germline V gene, CDR1 corresponds to SGHRS and CDR2 to YFSETQ. Between the V and J ends, shortened by 0 bases and 11 bases respectively, the junction contains 14 bases. Spanning cysteine to phenylalanine, the CDR3 consists of 14 amino acids. Left in the record is the CDR3 DNA by itself, 42 bases read in frame from the first base. Receptors were amplified or captured by 5' RACE. The instrument was a NextSeq 500. To allow correction of PCR and sequencing errors, the TCR library protocol tagged every TCR cDNA molecule with a unique molecular identifier. In the original analysis: TCR identification, UMI-based error correction and CDR3 extraction were all carried out with Decombinator tools. TCRs above a frequency of 2 per 1,000, corresponding to the top 1% of the tumor frequency distribution, were defined as expanded. Renyi diversity was computed with the R vegan package after each repertoire had been subsampled 100 times to 5,000 TCRs. CDR3 similarity networks were constructed using string-kernel similarity of amino acid triplets, with links drawn between CDR3s whose pairwise similarity was above 0.82. TCRdb itself trimmed the public reads at Q25 with fastp, ran MiXCR and retained productive beta chains. Each CDR3 protein appears once, grouped with its most common genes and DNA. The V and J calls were determined by TCRdb, not by the authors. This sample lists roughly 48,000 distinct CDR3 sequences; around 5.2% were detected once. 8.5% to 14% of the sample is taken by the ten largest.

The sample's time point label, decoded: sample taken at primary tumor resection. TCR sequencing used whole RNA extracted from tumor and nontumor lung tissue, or from cryopreserved PBMC samples, without cell sorting. Donors were around 69 patients with early-stage, untreated non-small cell lung cancer from the lung TRACERx cohort. Only patients with enough RNA available from two or more tumor regions were chosen for TCR sequencing. This TCR was recovered from a male donor with early-stage non-small cell lung cancer. The chain employs TRBV5-1 and TRBJ1-4; no confident D gene assignment can be made. This specimen was PBMCs, taken at surgery. The DNA reads as follows: TGCGCCAGCAGCTTGGAACCCTCAGAGCGGAAACTGTTTTTT. Its translation reads: CASSLEPSERKLFF. Full variable domain (CDR3 extended with the reference TRBV5-1 and TRBJ1-4 proteins): KAGVTQTPRYLIKTRGQQVTLSCSPISGHRSVSWYQQTPGQGLQFLFEYFSETQRNKGNFPGRFSGRQFSNSRSEMNVSTLELGDSALYLCASSLEPSERKLFFGSGTQLSVL.